Below are 19 T cell receptor beta chains sequenced from a single sample in a study of cytomegalovirus exposure and HLA in healthy donors. The PCR was carried out with 60 Vbeta primers and 13 Jbeta primers. Data came from immunoSEQ multiplex PCR; TCRdb stores just in-frame clones and leaves some out. The data show tens of thousands of clones, with approximately 81% seen just once and under 7.5% held by the top ten. The sample taken for sequencing was PBMCs. The receptors come from a woman aged 45-65 years in good health and CMV-seropositive.

The chain recombines TRBV11-3 with TRBJ2-7; the D gene is possibly TRBD1 (6 bases). CDR3 size: 17 residues. Per the germline V gene, CDR1 is SGHNT and CDR2 is YENEEA. Trimming removed 1 base from V and 0 bases from J, with 16 bases in between. CDR3 in amino acids: CASSLGTQGTSSYEQYF. In nucleotides, the CDR3 is TGTGCCAGCAGCTTAGGAACCCAGGGGACGAGCTCCTACGAGCAGTACTTC.

This clone was recorded only once. V usage is TRBV15 and J usage is TRBJ1-1; D may be TRBD1 (6 bases). Looked up from germline, CDR1 is LNHNV and CDR2 is YYDKDF (reference sequence). The V and J ends lost 4 bases and 1 base respectively, with 16 bases between them. This CDR3 is 16 amino acids long. The CDR3 spells CATSTKGGGRNTEAFF. The CDR3 DNA follows: TGTGCCACCAGCACAAAGGGGGGGGGCAGGAACACTGAAGCTTTCTTT.

This sequence joins TRBV2 and TRBJ1-2; tentatively, D is TRBD1 (6 bases). CDR1 is SNHLY and CDR2 is FYNNEI in the germline V gene. V dropped 4 bases and J dropped 3 bases, with 12 bases sitting between them. The CDR3 is made up of 14 amino acids. Here the CDR3 DNA reads TGTGCCAGCAGTGTTGATCAGGGGTACTATGGCTACACCTTC. It yields the protein CASSVDQGYYGYTF. The whole variable domain, remainder taken from reference TRBV2 and TRBJ1-2, is EPEVTQTPSHQVTQMGQEVILRCVPISNHLYFYWYRQILGQKVEFLVSFYNNEISEKSEIFDDQFSVERPDGSNFTLKIRSTKLEDSAMYFCASSVDQGYYGYTFGSGTRLTVV.

This sequence joins TRBV11-2 and TRBJ1-1, with a possible D match to TRBD1 (6 bases). The CDR3 is made up of 13 amino acids. The V gene's germline CDR1 is SGHAT and CDR2 FQNNGV. Trimming shortened V by 1 base and J by 7 bases, and 10 bases separated the two germline ends. The CDR3: CASSLGSQGEAFF. The CDR3 DNA is TGTGCCAGCAGCTTAGGTTCACAGGGTGAAGCTTTCTTT.

The V gene is TRBV29-1, the J gene TRBJ1-3, with 7 bases identical to TRBD1. The length of the CDR3 is 14 residues. Germline loops: CDR1 SQVTM, CDR2 ANQGSEA. The V and J ends lost 7 bases and 1 base, in that order; junction bases with no gene match: 7. The CDR3 bases are TGCAGCGCCGGCTCAGGGGGTTCTGGAAACACCATATATTTT. Amino acids: CSAGSGGSGNTIYF.

This clone has just one count. CDR3 protein: CASSLQGTGNTIYF. In DNA, the CDR3 is TGCGCCAGCAGCCTACAGGGGACCGGAAACACCATATATTTT. V gene TRBV5-1 combines with J gene TRBJ1-3; 7 nucleotides line up with TRBD1. This CDR3 has 14 amino acids. V lost 4 bases and J lost 4; bases outside the gene matches: 5. CDR1 and CDR2 (germline): SGHRS, YFSETQ.

CDR3 amino acids: CASSLRQGEQYF. The CDR3 region has the DNA TGTGCCAGCAGCTTGAGACAGGGCGAGCAGTACTTC. This sequence joins TRBV5-6 and TRBJ2-7, with 7 positions matching TRBD1. The V gene end was trimmed by 1 base and the J gene end by 6 bases; junction bases not matched to a gene: 1. Looked up from germline, CDR1 is SGHDT and CDR2 is YYEEEE. The CDR3 runs 12 residues.

Written as DNA, the CDR3 is TGCGCCAGCAGCTTGGTTGGGAGCAGGGAGACCCAGTACTTC. This codes for CASSLVGSRETQYF. The chain joins TRBV5-1 to TRBJ2-5; weak D call: TRBD2 (5 bases). The CDR3 runs to 14 residues. Germline V gene lookup returns CDR1 SGHRS and CDR2 YFSETQ. V was shortened by 0 bases and J by 5 bases, with 11 bases between the two germline ends.

The chain has TRBV28 and TRBJ2-1; D unresolved. V dropped 3 bases and J dropped 9 bases, with 9 bases sitting between them. CDR1 MDHEN and CDR2 SYDVKM come from the germline V gene. The CDR3 has 12 amino acids. CDR3 sequence: CASSLKAGEQFF. The CDR3 DNA is TGTGCCAGCAGTTTGAAAGCCGGTGAGCAGTTCTTC.

This clone was recorded once. The chain employs TRBV4-1 and TRBJ2-2; D is undetermined. This CDR3 is 15 amino acids long. Germline V gives CDR1 MGHRA, CDR2 YSYEKL. V shed 4 bases and J shed 7 bases, with 16 bases lying between them. The CDR3 protein is CASSPAAGGYGELFF. CDR3 nucleotides: TGCGCCAGCAGCCCGGCGGCTGGTGGGTACGGGGAGCTGTTTTTT.

This clone appeared a single time. The J gene is TRBJ2-1, the V gene TRBV15, with TRBD2 matching 7 bases. CDR3 length: 15 amino acids. From germline, CDR1 is LNHNV and CDR2 YYDKDF (reference sequence). Trimming took 5 bases from V and 8 from J; bases not matched to a gene: 12. CDR3 in DNA: TGTGCCACCAGCGTTGGGGAGGGCTCAGGATATGAGCAGTTCTTC. Encoded protein: CATSVGEGSGYEQFF.

The genes are TRBV29-1 and TRBJ1-3, with 8 bases matching TRBD1. From germline, CDR1 is SQVTM and CDR2 ANQGSEA. With 4 bases clipped from V and 0 bases from J, the junction kept 5 bases outside the gene matches. This CDR3 comprises 15 residues. The CDR3 protein is CSVGYGTGSGNTIYF. The CDR3, as DNA: TGCAGCGTTGGGTACGGGACAGGCTCTGGAAACACCATATATTTT. Full variable domain (rest looked up from reference TRBV29-1 and TRBJ1-3): SAVISQKPSRDICQRGTSLTIQCQVDSQVTMMFWYRQQPGQSLTLIATANQGSEATYESGFVIDKFPISRPNLTFSTLTVSNMSPEDSSIYLCSVGYGTGSGNTIYFGEGSWLTVV.

CDR3 nucleotide sequence: TGTGCCAGCAGCGTGGGGGGATCCGGGGAGCTGTTTTTT. Its protein is CASSVGGSGELFF. V is TRBV9 and J is TRBJ2-2; maybe TRBD2 (6 bases). The length of the CDR3 is 13 residues. CDR1 SGDLS and CDR2 YYNGEE come from the germline V gene. Trimming stripped 2 bases from V and 6 bases from J, with 8 bases between.

This chain joins TRBV15 and TRBJ2-1; 8 bases agree with TRBD1. CDR3 length: 17 residues. Trimming took 0 bases from V and 5 from J; bases not matched to a gene: 9. Germline V gene data show CDR1 as LNHNV and CDR2 as YYDKDF (reference sequence). The CDR3: CATSREQGALNNNEQFF. The DNA of the CDR3 is TGTGCCACCAGCAGAGAGCAGGGGGCGCTTAATAACAATGAGCAGTTCTTC. The full variable domain, in which reference TRBV15 and TRBJ2-1 provide the parts outside the CDR3, is DAMVIQNPRYQVTQFGKPVTLSCSQTLNHNVMYWYQQKSSQAPKLLFHYYDKDFNNEADTPDNFQSRRPNTSFCFLDIRSPGLGDTAMYLCATSREQGALNNNEQFFGPGTRLTVL.

This rearrangement joins TRBV2 to TRBJ2-3; possibly TRBD1 for D (5 bases). The CDR3 length is 11 residues. V lost 5 bases and J lost 5, with 5 bases in between. CDR1 and CDR2 from the germline V gene are SNHLY and FYNNEI. This CDR3 is CASSRGDTQYF. In nucleotides, the CDR3 is TGTGCCAGCAGTAGGGGAGATACGCAGTATTTT.

The CDR3: CASSRAGTGAYEQYF. As DNA, the CDR3 is TGTGCCAGCAGCAGGGCCGGGACAGGAGCTTACGAGCAGTACTTC. This chain connects TRBV9 to TRBJ2-7; 8 bases agree with TRBD1. Germline V gene data show CDR1 as SGDLS and CDR2 as YYNGEE. The CDR3 runs to 15 residues. The V gene end was trimmed by 4 bases and the J gene end by 4 bases; junction bases not matched to a gene: 10.

The V gene is TRBV28, the J gene TRBJ2-7, with D unclear. CDR1 MDHEN and CDR2 SYDVKM come from the germline V gene. Trimming removed 2 bases at V and 2 bases at J, with 7 bases between. The CDR3 has 13 amino acids. The CDR3 DNA reads as TGTGCCAGCAGTTTAGACACCGCCTACGAGCAGTACTTC. It is translated as CASSLDTAYEQYF.

The rearrangement uses TRBV27 and TRBJ2-1; TRBD1 matches at 9 bases. This CDR3 contains 14 residues. With 6 bases clipped from V and 6 bases from J, the junction kept 6 bases outside the gene matches. Germline assignment: CDR1 MNHEY and CDR2 SMNVEV (reference sequence). The CDR3 DNA reads TGTGCCAGCAGGGGACAGGGAGGGTTCAATGAGCAGTTCTTC. Translation: CASRGQGGFNEQFF.

A few counts support this clone. The V gene is TRBV6-5, the J gene TRBJ1-4, with D tentatively TRBD1 (6 bases). V was cut by 0 bases and J by 4 bases, with 9 bases left in between. The CDR3 is 15 residues long. The germline V gene has CDR1 MNHEY and CDR2 SVGAGI. The CDR3 region has the DNA TGTGCCAGCAGTTACTCGGGACACGTTAATGAAAAACTGTTTTTT. Amino acids: CASSYSGHVNEKLFF.